This T cell receptor (beta chain) was identified in a study of shared clonotypes between healthy human individuals. This clone was counted only a few times. With 0 bases removed from V and 7 bases from J, the gap between germline ends came to 9 bases. CDR3 length: 13 residues. Germline V lookup: CDR1 MNHEY, CDR2 SMNVEV (reference sequence). TCRdb's table, derived via immunoSEQ multiplex PCR, lists solely in-frame clones and lacks some. The data hold roughly 2,300,000 clones, with roughly 90% observed a single time. The clonotype was recovered from a man between 18 and 29 years old in good health. Some clones in this sample may be carry-over from other donors' samples. The specimen sequenced was naive CD4+ T cells from PBMCs. Described subset: CD45RA+ positively selected. The chain uses TRBV27 and TRBJ1-1, with a possible D match to TRBD1 (5 bases). This CDR3 is CASSLSGTDEAFF. CDR3 nucleotides: TGTGCCAGCAGTTTATCAGGGACCGATGAAGCTTTCTTT.